This T cell receptor (beta chain) was recovered during a study of shared clonotypes between healthy human individuals (dated by TCRdb to 2018 to 2021). About the study as a whole: Three men and a couple of women, aged 18 to 49 years, made up the cohort. Libraries were prepared and TCR repertoires were sequenced by different laboratories using diverse techniques, in order to increase sequencing depth and limit assay-specific biases. For each donor, CD4 naive and CD4 memory were each run on three plates, CD8 naive on two plates, and CD8 memory on one plate. Per donor, leukapheresis produced somewhere between about 0.8 and 9 billion PBMCs. The study deeply sequenced blood TCR repertoires of about five healthy adults to estimate repertoire size and the extent of clonotype sharing between individuals. Overall results and qualifications from the work: Compared with non-shared clonotypes, clonotypes shared by all four sorted-subset donors had higher generation probabilities. Even with the large sequencing depth, rarefaction of the sorted-subset datasets indicated that sequencing was incomplete. Pairwise subsampling led to the expectation that sequencing depth would affect the degree of clonotype sharing among donors. Sharing across a handful of donors was observed for 4.5% to 6.5% of naive CD4, under 4% of naive CD8, around 2.5% of memory CD4, and over 0.3% of memory CD8 clonotypes. The small number of donors limited the genetic and exposure-history diversity represented. Estimated clonotype richness was generally larger for naive than for memory subsets. Sampling was limited to blood, and TCR repertoires in tissue likely differ from TCR repertoires in blood.

Healthy HIV-negative adults with no recently reported acute infections or vaccinations were included as donors. Every donor was a Caucasian adult residing in Nashville, Tennessee, USA. CD4+ T cells were enriched through magnetic negative selection, after which naive cells were positively selected on CD45RA and the remaining negative fraction served as the memory subset. After blood collection by leukapheresis, PBMCs were isolated using Ficoll-Histopaque density gradient centrifugation and then cryopreserved in the vapor phase of liquid nitrogen. Analytical flow cytometry was used to check the purity and quantity of each magnetically sorted T cell population. Each sorted fraction had its genomic DNA isolated and then quantified by UV absorbance on a Nanodrop 2000c. On this clone: The antigen it recognizes is unknown. One base away there is no much larger clone; base qualities are not given.

From its cysteine to its phenylalanine, the CDR3 spans 16 amino acids. Only the CDR3 region is kept as DNA, spanning 48 bases read in frame from base 1. For this chain, trimming is 6 bases at the V end and 5 bases at the J end, and the number of junction bases without a gene match is 14. CDR1 MNHEY and CDR2 SMNVEV are derived from the germline V gene (reference sequence). Using the deep immunoSEQ assay, TCR CDR3 regions were amplified from genomic DNA by multiplex PCR. Genomic DNA extracted from each cell subset was distributed evenly over all wells of several immunoSEQ 96-well plates, and each plate served as one replicate. For sorted subsets, each replicate PCR was loaded with 200 to 250 ng genomic DNA, equivalent to approximately 33,000 T cell genomes. Purified libraries were quantified with a Qubit 3.0 fluorometer, sized on a Bioanalyzer 2100, and re-quantified with the KAPA Library Quantification kit. Every immunoSEQ 96-well plate was sequenced on a dedicated single-read 150-cycle Illumina NextSeq 550 flow cell. In the original analysis: Because the immunoSEQ output held only junctional sequences and lacked quality scores, the filtering could not match the filtering applied to full-length reads. Sequences were annotated with PyIR, a Python wrapper for IgBLAST v1.9, and V/J genes and CDR3 were assigned using IMGT germline references. Reads with weak V/J assignments (E-value above 1e-6), missing CDR3, stop codons, out-of-frame junctions, or ambiguous translated residues were removed. V3J clonotypes were defined as sequences sharing the same inferred V gene, J gene, and CDR3 amino acid sequence. The percentage overlap between two repertoires was calculated by dividing the number of shared unique clonotypes by the size of the smaller repertoire. Three approaches were used to assess repertoire richness: RTK rarefaction, the Chao1 estimator, and Recon v2.1 estimates of unobserved clonotypes. OLGA was used to compute generation probabilities for all TCRbeta clonotypes that the gDNA method yielded from a handful of donors. TCRdb re-hosts the immuneACCESS table, in-frame sequences only. Its copies lack some clones; in the studies checked, an unresolved V gene accounts for under half of them, and the cause for the rest is not known. The V and J calls and clone size come from that table; D and trimming were worked out from the DNA. Within this sample are about 2.3 million clones, with 93% of them counted one time only. Around 0.4% of the sample rests with the top ten.

The TCR comes from a man between 18 and 29 years old in good health. Some clones in this sample may be carry-over from other donors' samples. The sample consisted of naive CD4+ T cells from PBMCs. The sample's cell subset or site, from its label and the paper: CD45RA+ positively selected. The chain is made from TRBV27 and TRBJ2-7; 9 nucleotides in the junction match TRBD2. The CDR3 loop reads CASSPRGGRGRNEQYF. The DNA is TGTGCCAGCAGCCCCCGAGGCGGGAGGGGAAGGAACGAGCAGTACTTC.